These 2 T cell receptor beta chains were sequenced from one sample in a study of control samples from healthy donors and cancer patients. The assay was immunoSEQ multiplex PCR, and TCRdb's table has in-frame clones only and misses some. The data hold some 150,000 clones, with approximately 94% observed a single time. The sample consisted of blood. These receptors all stem from a man between 40 and 49 years old in good health.

The J gene is TRBJ2-3, the V gene TRBV7-3; TRBD1 matches at 11 bases. With 5 bases clipped from V and 5 bases from J, the junction kept 6 bases outside the gene matches. The CDR3 totals 15 residues. Germline-derived CDR1 and CDR2 are SGHTA and FQGTGA. CDR3 in DNA: TGTGCCAGCAGCACGGCGGGGACAGGGGGAGATACGCAGTATTTT. This translates into CASSTAGTGGDTQYF.

The sample holds one count of this clone. The V gene is TRBV5-1, the J gene TRBJ2-5, with a tentative D call TRBD1 (8 bases). This CDR3 has 18 residues. CDR1 is SGHRS and CDR2 is YFSETQ in the germline V gene. The ends were cut back, 4 bases at V and 1 base at J, with 23 bases in the middle. The CDR3 bases are TGCGCCAGCAGCCTCGATACTGGGGAGGGACAGGTCCAAGAGACCCAGTACTTC. Translating it yields CASSLDTGEGQVQETQYF.